The following is a TCR beta chain sequence with its context. The sample belongs to a study of identical twins. Only healthy Caucasians were included as donors. The V gene's germline CDR1 is SGHRS and CDR2 YFSETQ. This CDR3 spans 14 amino acids. V lost 1 base and J 4 bases, leaving 12 bases between the germline ends. A universal primer site came from template switching; cDNA carried unique molecular identifiers. TCRdb independently ran MiXCR on the 5' RACE reads; one entry per CDR3 protein. The sample lists about 530,000 distinct CDR3 sequences; more than 20% were seen once. The data also belong to a second study, concerning yellow fever vaccine responses in identical twins. That study adds: Twins reportedly appeared to share part of their vaccine T cell response while keeping part individual.

Sequenced input: CD4+ T cells sorted from blood. The chain is built from TRBV5-1 and TRBJ2-7, with D perhaps TRBD2 (5 bases). The sequence was obtained from a woman aged 18-35 years in good health. The CDR3 region has the DNA TGCGCCAGCAGCTTGACTTACGGGAATTACGAGCAGTACTTC. This sequence encodes CASSLTYGNYEQYF.